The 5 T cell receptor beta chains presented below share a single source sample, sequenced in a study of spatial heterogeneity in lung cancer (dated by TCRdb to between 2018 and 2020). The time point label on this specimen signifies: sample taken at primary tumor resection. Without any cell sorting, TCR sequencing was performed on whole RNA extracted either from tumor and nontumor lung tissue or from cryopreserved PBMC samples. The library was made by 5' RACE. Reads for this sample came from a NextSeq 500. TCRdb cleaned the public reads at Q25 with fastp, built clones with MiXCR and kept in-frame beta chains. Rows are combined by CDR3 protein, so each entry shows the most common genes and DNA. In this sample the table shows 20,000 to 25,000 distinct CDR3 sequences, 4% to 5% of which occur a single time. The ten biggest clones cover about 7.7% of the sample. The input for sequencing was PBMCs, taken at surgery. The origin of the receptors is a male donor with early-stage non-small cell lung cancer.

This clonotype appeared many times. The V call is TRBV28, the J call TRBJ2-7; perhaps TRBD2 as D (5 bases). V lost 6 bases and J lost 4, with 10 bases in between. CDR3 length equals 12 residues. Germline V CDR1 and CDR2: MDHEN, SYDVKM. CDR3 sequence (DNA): TGTGCCAGCAGCCCGGCGGGTTACGAGCAGTACTTC. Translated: CASSPAGYEQYF. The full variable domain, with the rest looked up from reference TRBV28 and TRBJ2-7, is DVKVTQSSRYLVKRTGEKVFLECVQDMDHENMFWYRQDPGLGLRLIYFSYDVKMKEKGDIPEGYSVSREKKERFSLILESASTNQTSMYLCASSPAGYEQYFGPGTRLTVT.

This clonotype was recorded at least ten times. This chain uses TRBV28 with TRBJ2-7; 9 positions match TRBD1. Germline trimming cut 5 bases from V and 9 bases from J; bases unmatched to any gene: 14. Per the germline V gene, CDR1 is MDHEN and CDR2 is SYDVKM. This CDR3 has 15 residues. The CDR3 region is CASSPTPGQGIRQYF. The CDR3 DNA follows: TGTGCCAGCAGTCCAACTCCGGGACAGGGTATCCGGCAGTACTTC. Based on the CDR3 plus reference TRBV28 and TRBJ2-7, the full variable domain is DVKVTQSSRYLVKRTGEKVFLECVQDMDHENMFWYRQDPGLGLRLIYFSYDVKMKEKGDIPEGYSVSREKKERFSLILESASTNQTSMYLCASSPTPGQGIRQYFGPGTRLTVT.

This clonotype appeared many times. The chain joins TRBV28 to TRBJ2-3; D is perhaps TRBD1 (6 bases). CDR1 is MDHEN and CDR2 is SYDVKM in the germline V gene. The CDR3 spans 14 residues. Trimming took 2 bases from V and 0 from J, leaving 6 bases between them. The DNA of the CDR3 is TGTGCCAGCAGTTTAAGGGGGAGCACAGATACGCAGTATTTT. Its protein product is CASSLRGSTDTQYF.

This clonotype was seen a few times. DNA for the CDR3: TGCGCCAGCACGGGACAGGGGGTCGACGAGCAGTACTTC. It yields the protein CASTGQGVDEQYF. The rearrangement joins TRBV5-1 to TRBJ2-7; TRBD1 aligns across 11 bases. Germline CDR1 SGHRS, CDR2 YFSETQ. V lost 6 bases and J lost 5; bases outside the gene matches: 4. The CDR3 runs 13 residues.

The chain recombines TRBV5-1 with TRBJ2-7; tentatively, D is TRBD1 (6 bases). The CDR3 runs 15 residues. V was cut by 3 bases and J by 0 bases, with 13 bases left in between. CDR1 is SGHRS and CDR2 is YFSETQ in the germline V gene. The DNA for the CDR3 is TGCGCCAGCAGCTGGGACAATCCGAGCTCCTACGAGCAGTACTTC. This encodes CASSWDNPSSYEQYF.